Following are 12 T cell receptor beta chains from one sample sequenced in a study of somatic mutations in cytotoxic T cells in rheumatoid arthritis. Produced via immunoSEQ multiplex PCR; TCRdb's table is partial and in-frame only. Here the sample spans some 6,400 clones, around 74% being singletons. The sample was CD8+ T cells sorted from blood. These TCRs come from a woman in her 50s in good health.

CDR3 sequence (DNA): TGCAGCGTTGGGGGGACTTCTACAAGGAGCCAAGAGACCCAGTACTTC. This codes for CSVGGTSTRSQETQYF. J is TRBJ2-5 and V is TRBV29-1, with a weak D call TRBD2 (6 bases). Deletions cut 4 bases from V and 1 base from J, with 19 bases between. This CDR3 is 16 amino acids long. CDR1 and CDR2 from the germline V gene are SQVTM and ANQGSEA.

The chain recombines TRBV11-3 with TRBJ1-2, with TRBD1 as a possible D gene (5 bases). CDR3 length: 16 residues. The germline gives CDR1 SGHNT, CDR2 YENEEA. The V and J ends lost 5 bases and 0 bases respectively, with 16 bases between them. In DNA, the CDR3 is TGTGCCAGCAGCCCCTGGGGAGGGGAGGCTAACTATGGCTACACCTTC. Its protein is CASSPWGGEANYGYTF.

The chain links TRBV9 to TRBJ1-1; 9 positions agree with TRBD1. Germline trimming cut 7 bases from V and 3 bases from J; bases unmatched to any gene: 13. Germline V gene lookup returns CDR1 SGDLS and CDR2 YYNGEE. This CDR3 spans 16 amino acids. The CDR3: CASSPGQGQRDTEAFF. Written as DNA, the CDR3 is TGTGCCAGCTCACCGGGACAGGGTCAGAGAGACACTGAAGCTTTCTTT.

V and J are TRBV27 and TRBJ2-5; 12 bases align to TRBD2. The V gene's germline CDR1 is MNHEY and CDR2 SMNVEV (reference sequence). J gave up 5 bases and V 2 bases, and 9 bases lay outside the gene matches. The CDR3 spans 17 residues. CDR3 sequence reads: CASSLGPSGGAVETQYF. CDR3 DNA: TGTGCCAGCAGTTTAGGGCCTAGCGGGGGGGCCGTCGAGACCCAGTACTTC.

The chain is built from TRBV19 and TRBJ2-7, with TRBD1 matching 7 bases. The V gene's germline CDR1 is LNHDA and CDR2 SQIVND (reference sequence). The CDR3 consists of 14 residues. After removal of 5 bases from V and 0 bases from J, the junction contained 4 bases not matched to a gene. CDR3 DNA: TGTGCCAGTAGTTTACAGGGGCGCTCCTACGAGCAGTACTTC. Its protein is CASSLQGRSYEQYF.

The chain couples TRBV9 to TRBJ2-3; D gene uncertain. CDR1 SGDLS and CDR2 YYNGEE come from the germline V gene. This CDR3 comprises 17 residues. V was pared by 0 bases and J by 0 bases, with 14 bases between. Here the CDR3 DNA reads TGTGCCAGCAGCGTAGGGAGCTCGGCACGGAGCACAGATACGCAGTATTTT. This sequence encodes CASSVGSSARSTDTQYF.

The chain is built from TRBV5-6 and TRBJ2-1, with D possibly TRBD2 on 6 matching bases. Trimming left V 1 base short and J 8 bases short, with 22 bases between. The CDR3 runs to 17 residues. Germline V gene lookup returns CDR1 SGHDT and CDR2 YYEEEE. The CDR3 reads CASSLLGLKRAAHEQFF. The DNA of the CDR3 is TGTGCCAGCAGCTTGTTGGGGCTAAAGCGGGCCGCCCATGAGCAGTTCTTC.

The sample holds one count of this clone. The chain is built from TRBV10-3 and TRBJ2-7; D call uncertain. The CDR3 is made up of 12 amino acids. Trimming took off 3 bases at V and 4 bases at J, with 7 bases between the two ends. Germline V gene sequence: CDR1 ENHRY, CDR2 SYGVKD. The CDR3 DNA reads TGTGCCATCAGTGATGCGGTTTACGAGCAGTACTTC. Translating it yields CAISDAVYEQYF.

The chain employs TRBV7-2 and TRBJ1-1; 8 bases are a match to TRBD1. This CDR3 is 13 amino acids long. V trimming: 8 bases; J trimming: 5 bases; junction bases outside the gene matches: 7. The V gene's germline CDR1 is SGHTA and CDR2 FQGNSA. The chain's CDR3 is CASSGQGGTEAFF. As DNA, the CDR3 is TGTGCCAGCTCAGGACAGGGTGGGACTGAAGCTTTCTTT.

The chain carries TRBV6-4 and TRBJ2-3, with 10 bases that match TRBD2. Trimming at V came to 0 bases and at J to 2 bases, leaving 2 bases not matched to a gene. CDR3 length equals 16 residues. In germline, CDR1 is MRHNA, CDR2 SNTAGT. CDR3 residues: CASSDSSGGATDTQYF. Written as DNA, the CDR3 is TGTGCCAGCAGTGACTCGAGCGGGGGGGCCACAGATACGCAGTATTTT.

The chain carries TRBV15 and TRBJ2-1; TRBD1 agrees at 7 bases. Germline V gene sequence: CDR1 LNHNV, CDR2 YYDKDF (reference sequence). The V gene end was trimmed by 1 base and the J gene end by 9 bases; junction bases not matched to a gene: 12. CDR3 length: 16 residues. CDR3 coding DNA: TGTGCCACCAGCAGAGGTAGACAGGGAATTACAATTGAGCAGTTCTTC. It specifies CATSRGRQGITIEQFF.

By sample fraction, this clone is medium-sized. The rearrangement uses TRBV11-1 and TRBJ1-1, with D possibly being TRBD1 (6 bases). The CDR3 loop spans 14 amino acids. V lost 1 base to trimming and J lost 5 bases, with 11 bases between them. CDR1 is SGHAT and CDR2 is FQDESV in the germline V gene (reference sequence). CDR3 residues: CASSLVQGGTEAFF. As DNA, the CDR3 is TGTGCCAGCAGCTTAGTACAGGGTGGGACTGAAGCTTTCTTT.